This T cell receptor beta chain appears in the sequencing data of a study of blood T cell repertoires in COVID-19 (dated by TCRdb to the early 2020s). Context from the whole study: The collaborator samples originated in the United States, Italy and Spain and spanned the acute and convalescent phases of COVID-19. A de-identified subject ID, COVID-19 status, age in years and sex were almost always included in the sample metadata. HLA class I and class II types, where available, came from metadata supplied by the sample provider rather than from assay-based typing. Deeply sampled blood TCRbeta repertoires from subjects exposed to, actively infected with, or recovered from COVID-19 were included in the dataset. A freely available public database, intended as a resource for researchers studying the immune response to SARS-CoV-2, is where the repertoires were released. The samples were drawn from two sources: the first 160 participants of the ongoing ImmuneRACE study, and fewer than 1,500 subjects contributed by 6 global collaborators. The prospective study material was composed of cDNA or gDNA derived from T cells, B-cell-depleted T cells, or PBMCs.

The immunoSEQ Assay, a bias-controlled multiplex PCR, was used to amplify TCRbeta CDR3 regions from genomic DNA. The original methods were these. Within the assay, amplification of reference gene primers was used to estimate how many nucleated cells each sample contained. To quantify the absolute abundance of each unique TCRbeta CDR3 rearrangement, sequence reads were collapsed and filtered. Productive Simpson clonality was computed per sample as the square root of Simpson's diversity index over productive rearrangements. TCRdb took over this immuneACCESS table, retaining in-frame rearrangements with V and J assigned. Such tables are incomplete; in checked studies, under half of the missing clones stem from an unresolved V gene, and the remainder is unexplained. V, J and clone size are those of that table, while D and trimming were read from the DNA. In this sample the table shows 350,000 to 450,000 clones, around 85% of which occur a single time. Of the sample, approximately 3.7% is held by the ten largest clones.

The collaborating institutions used their own protocols to collect whole blood in K2EDTA tubes. For TCRbeta analysis, collaborators shipped samples in one of three forms: frozen whole blood, isolated PBMCs, or DNA extracted from either of those sample types. About this clone itself: The specificity of this receptor is unknown. Base quality data are lacking; no much larger clone is found one base away.

What the authors observed across the whole study: The quantity of clinical and demographic metadata differed by source and by participant and was supplied without curation.

V is cut by 9 bases and J by 0 bases, and the space between the germline ends is 15 bases. The CDR1 and CDR2 encoded by the germline V gene are LGHNT and FRNRAP. Measured from the cysteine to the phenylalanine, the CDR3 is 15 residues long. Only the CDR3 DNA stays, 45 bases, in frame from base 1. The sequence is built from TRBV12-5 and TRBJ1-3, and possibly TRBD1, on 6 matching bases. Sequenced input: peripheral blood. This clonotype was sampled from a woman aged 18-30 years with acute or convalescent COVID-19. The CDR3 protein sequence reads: CASTYRDNSGNTIYF. The sequence in DNA is TGTGCTAGCACCTACCGGGACAACTCTGGAAACACCATATATTTT. Extended through the reference TRBV12-5 and TRBJ1-3 proteins, this CDR3 yields the full variable domain: DARVTQTPRHKVTEMGQEVTMRCQPILGHNTVFWYRQTMMQGLELLAYFRNRAPLDDSGMPKDRFSAEMPDATLATLKIQPSEPRDSAVYFCASTYRDNSGNTIYFGEGSWLTVV.